Below, 9 T cell receptor beta chains from the same sample are listed, as sequenced in a study of blood T cell repertoires in COVID-19. Assay used: immunoSEQ multiplex PCR; TCRdb lists only in-frame clones, some missing. The repertoire includes 50,000 to 75,000 clones, less than 85% of them detected once, and about 18% sits in the top ten. Sequenced: peripheral blood. The receptors come from a man between 60 and 75 years old with acute or convalescent COVID-19.

The rearrangement links TRBV27 to TRBJ1-2; the match to TRBD1 covers 7 bases. Trimming cost V 8 bases and J 0 bases; bases outside gene matches: 3. Looked up from germline, CDR1 is MNHEY and CDR2 is SMNVEV (reference sequence). The CDR3 has 13 amino acids. The CDR3 DNA follows: TGTGCCAGCCGGACAGGAGCTAACTATGGCTACACCTTC. Translated: CASRTGANYGYTF.

The chain is built from TRBV9 and TRBJ1-1, with D perhaps matching TRBD1 (6 bases). The V gene lost 4 bases and the J gene lost 5 bases, with 12 bases spanning the gap. Germline loops: CDR1 SGDLS, CDR2 YYNGEE. This CDR3 contains 13 residues. The CDR3 protein is CASSPPQGTEAFF. The CDR3 nucleotides read TGTGCCAGCAGCCCCCCCCAGGGGACTGAAGCTTTCTTT. The variable domain in full, completed from reference TRBV9 and TRBJ1-1, reads DSGVTQTPKHLITATGQRVTLRCSPRSGDLSVYWYQQSLDQGLQFLIQYYNGEERAKGNILERFSAQQFPDLHSELNLSSLELGDSALYFCASSPPQGTEAFFGQGTRLTVV.

The chain uses TRBV2 and TRBJ2-1; D might be TRBD1 (5 bases). The CDR3 runs 15 residues. Trimming pared 5 bases from V and 3 bases from J, leaving 14 bases between. Germline V gene data show CDR1 as SNHLY and CDR2 as FYNNEI. The DNA of the CDR3 is TGTGCCAGCAGTTACGTAGGGGTTAACTACAATGAGCAGTTCTTC. The encoded protein is CASSYVGVNYNEQFF.

V and J are TRBV10-1 and TRBJ1-2; 10 bases are a match to TRBD1. The length of the CDR3 is 16 residues. Trimming removed 7 bases from V and 0 bases from J; junction bases left unmatched: 8. Germline-derived CDR1 and CDR2 are WNHNN and SYGVQD (reference sequence). CDR3 sequence reads: CASIGTGDYPNYGYTF. The CDR3 DNA reads as TGCGCCAGCATCGGGACAGGGGATTACCCTAACTATGGCTACACCTTC.

In this sample, this clone turned up once. The V call is TRBV28, the J call TRBJ2-3; D is perhaps TRBD1 (5 bases). V shed 2 bases and J shed 1 base, with 10 bases lying between them. CDR3 length equals 15 residues. Germline CDR1 MDHEN, CDR2 SYDVKM. CDR3 DNA sequence: TGTGCCAGCAGTTTAAGGGAAGGGGGCACAGATACGCAGTATTTT. Translating gives CASSLREGGTDTQYF.

The rearrangement uses TRBV30 and TRBJ2-7; D is possibly TRBD2 (5 bases). Germline loops: CDR1 GTSNPN, CDR2 SVGIG (reference sequence). The ends were cut back, 2 bases at V and 4 bases at J, with 15 bases in the middle. This CDR3 contains 14 residues. CDR3 sequence: CAWSTTFGGYEQYF. Written as DNA, the CDR3 is TGTGCCTGGAGTACGACTTTTGGCGGGTACGAGCAGTACTTC. The full variable domain, rest sourced from reference TRBV30 and TRBJ2-7, is SQTIHQWPATLVQPVGSPLSLECTVEGTSNPNLYWYRQAAGRGLQLLFYSVGIGQISSEVPQNLSASRPQDRQFILSSKKLLLSDSGFYLCAWSTTFGGYEQYFGPGTRLTVT.

CDR3 loop: CASGREGLLSWEETQYF. CDR3 DNA sequence: TGTGCTAGTGGCAGGGAGGGGCTGCTGAGTTGGGAAGAGACCCAGTACTTC. The rearrangement links TRBV12-5 to TRBJ2-5; TRBD2 agrees at 7 bases. Trimming cost V 6 bases and J 3 bases; bases outside gene matches: 16. The CDR3 sequence is 17 residues long. Per the germline V gene, CDR1 is LGHNT and CDR2 is FRNRAP.

The chain recombines TRBV19 with TRBJ1-4, with D perhaps TRBD1 (5 bases). This CDR3 contains 15 residues. Per germline, CDR1 LNHDA and CDR2 SQIVND (reference sequence). With 3 bases removed from V and 5 bases from J, the gap between germline ends came to 13 bases. CDR3 region: CASSISRTQNEKLFF. The DNA of the CDR3 is TGTGCCAGTAGTATCTCCCGGACACAAAATGAAAAACTGTTTTTT.

The CDR3 spells CASSSVTGPNYNEQFF. CDR3 nucleotide sequence: TGTGCCAGCAGTTCCGTGACAGGGCCCAACTACAATGAGCAGTTCTTC. The chain has TRBV28 and TRBJ2-1, with 7 bases lining up with TRBD1. Per germline, CDR1 MDHEN and CDR2 SYDVKM. The CDR3 is made up of 16 amino acids. J gave up 3 bases and V 4 bases, and 9 bases lay outside the gene matches.